The 3 T cell receptor beta chains below all came from one sample that was sequenced in a study of cytomegalovirus exposure and HLA in healthy donors. The PCR used 60 Vbeta and 13 Jbeta primers. Assay: immunoSEQ multiplex PCR; the TCRdb copy retains only in-frame clones and omits some. The data hold 100,000 to 120,000 clones, with about 70% observed a single time. The source material was PBMCs. The receptors shown here come from a man in his thirties or forties in good health and CMV-seronegative.

The V and J genes are TRBV4-2 and TRBJ1-4; 9 bases match TRBD1. From germline, CDR1 is LGHNA and CDR2 YNFKEQ. With V trimmed by 4 bases and J by 0 bases, 6 bases remained unmatched. The CDR3 extends over 17 amino acids. Here the CDR3 DNA reads TGTGCCAGCAGCCGCCTTACAGGGGGCGCAACTAATGAAAAACTGTTTTTT. Translation: CASSRLTGGATNEKLFF.

The chain employs TRBV7-2 and TRBJ2-2; the match to TRBD2 covers 11 bases. The CDR3 length is 15 residues. V trimming: 3 bases; J trimming: 5 bases; junction bases outside the gene matches: 2. Germline V gives CDR1 SGHTA, CDR2 FQGNSA. The CDR3 region has the DNA TGTGCCAGCAGCTTTACTAGCGGGAGAACCGGGGAGCTGTTTTTT. Protein sequence: CASSFTSGRTGELFF.

The chain employs TRBV28 and TRBJ1-2; no reliable D call. The germline gives CDR1 MDHEN, CDR2 SYDVKM. V lost 4 bases to trimming and J lost 5 bases, with 11 bases between them. The CDR3 runs 13 residues. The CDR3 DNA sequence: TGTGCCAGCAGTTCTTCACAGTGGTATGGCTACACCTTC. Translating it yields CASSSSQWYGYTF.